This paragraph covers one T cell receptor (beta chain) sequence. The PCR made use of 60 Vbeta and 13 Jbeta primers. Sequencing was performed with immunoSEQ multiplex PCR; in TCRdb, only in-frame clones are kept and a portion is missing. The sample has about 150,000 clones, 75% to 80% seen once. This record comes from a study of cytomegalovirus exposure and HLA in healthy donors. CDR1 and CDR2 from the germline V gene are PRHDT and FYEKMQ (reference sequence). This CDR3 region has 16 residues. V lost 5 bases and J 6 bases, leaving 23 bases between the germline ends. This TCR came from a male donor in good health and CMV-seronegative. Sequencing was done on a sample of PBMCs. The V and J genes are TRBV13 and TRBJ2-7; weak D call: TRBD1 (7 bases). CDR3 protein: CASSIRQGRGVGEQYF. CDR3 nucleotide sequence: TGTGCCAGCAGCATCAGACAGGGTAGGGGGGTTGGCGAGCAGTACTTC.